The source of this T cell receptor (beta chain) is a study of identical twins' blood T cells (dated by TCRdb to 2013 to 2014). Concerning the study at large: Some 48 million Illumina reads were obtained across 12 libraries, of which six were alpha-chain libraries and six were beta-chain libraries. To assess how genetics influences repertoire formation, the study used next-generation sequencing to compare the TCR alpha and beta chain repertoires of three pairs of monozygous twins. General study outcomes and caveats: The number of CDR3 clonotypes shared between two donors was mainly determined by the product of the cloneset sizes of the two donors, and no clear deviation from this trend was shown by twins. Because the twins were reared together, environmental influences could not be excluded as an explanation for twin similarity. V gene usage was reported to be markedly more similar within twin pairs than between unrelated donors, even among non-selected out-of-frame TCRbeta clonotypes. Validation by independent studies was stated to be required for the proposed role of the TCRalpha J segment in MHC recognition during thymic selection. Among the most abundant TCRbeta clonotypes, more CDR3 sequences were shared by each donor with her twin than with unrelated donors.

The donors were six healthy women who made up three monozygous twin pairs. All three twin pairs had been reared together, and it was thought likely that the same infectious agents and vaccines had been met by these twin pairs. TCR cDNA libraries were prepared from RNA that had been isolated from peripheral blood mononuclear cells. Comments on this clonotype: The antigen it recognizes is unknown. Within one base of it there is no much larger clone, and no base qualities were kept.

To prepare the library, 5' RACE was applied. The run used an Illumina Genome Analyzer IIx. To prepare the RNA-based TCR cDNA libraries, a previously described protocol was followed, with several modifications. Sample-specific barcodes were introduced on both ends of each TCR cDNA library during cDNA synthesis and amplification to prevent cross-contamination. In the source study's methods: Each library contained 2.2 to 3.6 million CDR3-containing reads, and somewhere between about 85,000 and nearly 500,000 clonotypes were identified for each individual. Reads with improper barcode index combinations were discarded, after which clonesets were built for each library with the MiTCR software. During the assembly of CDR3 clonotypes by MiTCR, low-quality reads were filtered or rescued and PCR and sequencing errors were corrected. Artificial out-of-frame clonotypes were removed by being mapped to in-frame sequences, with one indel in the CDR3 allowed. V and J gene usage similarity between donors was measured as Jensen-Shannon divergence divided by mean entropy. Using fastp trimming at Q25 and MiXCR clonotype assembly, TCRdb reanalyzed the public sequencing data and kept in-frame beta chains. Rows with one shared CDR3 protein collapse into an entry with the most common genes and DNA. The V and J calls were not made by the authors but by TCRdb's processing. The sample contains a few hundred thousand distinct CDR3 sequences, over 25% of them found a single time. The top ten clonotypes cover roughly 5.5% of the sample.

The germline V gene provides CDR1 MNHEY and CDR2 SVGEGT. The CDR3 has 16 amino acids, counting the end cysteine and phenylalanine. The sequence is cut down to CDR3 DNA, 48 bases in frame from base 1. Here V drops 6 bases and J drops 2 bases, and the junction holds 10 bases not matched to any gene. Sequenced material: PBMCs. The rearranged chain carries TRBV6-2 or TRBV6-3 and TRBJ1-5; 7 bases in between match TRBD1. The clonotype comes from a woman aged 18-55 years in good health. The CDR3 protein is CASRRGTDPGNQPQHF. Read as DNA, the sequence is TGTGCCAGCAGACGCGGGACAGATCCAGGCAATCAGCCCCAGCATTTT.